Here is one TCR beta chain with its context. Its cognate antigen is unknown. Sequencing used immunoSEQ multiplex PCR; TCRdb keeps in-frame clones, though not all of them. This table has millions of clones, about 94% appearing once. The sample comes from a study of shared clonotypes between healthy human individuals. As for the study in general: Each donor's CD4 naive and CD4 memory cells filled three plates apiece, CD8 naive two, and CD8 memory one. The study's findings and limits: Some clonotypes were shared by all four sorted-subset donors, while others were not shared. The non-shared ones had lower generation probabilities than the shared ones.

The CDR3 is made up of 15 amino acids. From germline, CDR1 is LNHDA and CDR2 SQIVND (reference sequence). The V and J ends lost 5 bases and 4 bases, in that order; junction bases with no gene match: 10. CD45RO negativity and positive selection for CCR7 defined naive CD8 cells, a population that excluded terminally differentiated effector memory CD45RA+ cells. Those who donated were healthy HIV-negative adults, with no recent acute infections or vaccinations reported. The donor cohort consisted entirely of Caucasian adults residing in Nashville, Tennessee. The chain carries TRBV19 and TRBJ2-7; 8 bases are a match to TRBD1. The TCR sequence derives from a man between 18 and 29 years old in good health. Input material: naive CD8+ T cells sorted from blood. CDR3 sequence: CASSAFSGGRYEQYF. DNA for the CDR3: TGTGCCAGTAGTGCCTTTTCAGGGGGCAGGTACGAGCAGTACTTC.